This passage covers 26 T cell receptor beta chains from one sample sequenced in a study of T cell changes during pregnancy in multiple sclerosis. Repertoires were generated with immunoSEQ multiplex PCR, while TCRdb's copy carries only in-frame clones and drops some. The sample carries about 33,000 clones, 90% recorded once. The specimen comprised CD4+ T cells from peripheral blood mononuclear cells, sampled in the second trimester of pregnancy. These TCRs come from a female donor in good health, enrolled as a control in a pregnancy study.

The chain combines TRBV21-1 with TRBJ1-5. TRBV21-1 is marked as a pseudogene. The length of the CDR3 is 12 residues. The CDR3 nucleotides read TGTGCCAGCAGCAAATCCGAGCGGCCCCAGCATTTT. Translation gives CASSKSERPQHF.

The gene calls are TRBV7-8 and TRBJ2-6; 7 bases line up with TRBD1. V dropped 2 bases and J dropped 2; count of bases not matched to a gene: 6. CDR3 length: 17 residues. Germline V CDR1 and CDR2: SGHVS, FQNEAQ. CDR3: CASSLTGVLTGANVLTF. CDR3 nucleotides: TGTGCCAGCAGCTTAACAGGGGTCTTAACTGGGGCCAACGTCCTGACTTTC.

The rearrangement links TRBV5-1 to TRBJ1-2; D call uncertain. Between the trimmed V and J ends, which lost 0 bases and 0 bases, there was a span of 6 bases. The germline gives CDR1 SGHRS, CDR2 YFSETQ. The CDR3 length is 14 residues. This chain's CDR3 is CASSLEEANYGYTF. The CDR3 region has the DNA TGCGCCAGCAGCTTGGAGGAGGCTAACTATGGCTACACCTTC.

The chain carries TRBV5-6 and TRBJ1-4, with a weak D call TRBD1 (5 bases). The CDR3 sequence is 13 residues long. Deletions cut 4 bases from V and 8 bases from J, with 12 bases between. The V gene's germline CDR1 is SGHDT and CDR2 YYEEEE. CDR3 in DNA: TGTGCCAGCAGCCAAAGGGGTGGGGAAAAACTGTTTTTT. Translated: CASSQRGGEKLFF.

This clone was counted once. The chain uses TRBV4-1 and TRBJ1-3; D is undetermined. Germline assignment: CDR1 MGHRA and CDR2 YSYEKL. Trimming cost V 2 bases and J 8 bases, with 25 bases left between them. CDR3 length equals 18 residues. The DNA of the CDR3 is TGCGCCAGCAGCCAAACCGAAGGGAGTGAGGCCCAGGTCGACACCATATATTTT. Its translation: CASSQTEGSEAQVDTIYF.

The rearrangement joins TRBV14 to TRBJ1-1; D not certain. CDR1 and CDR2 (germline): SGHDN, FVKESK. The CDR3 is made up of 14 amino acids. Trimming shortened V by 1 base and J by 2 bases, and 8 bases separated the two germline ends. The CDR3 reads CASSQVTPNTEAFF. CDR3 coding DNA: TGTGCCAGCAGCCAAGTGACACCAAACACTGAAGCTTTCTTT.

The genes are TRBV5-5 and TRBJ1-1; TRBD1 might be the D (6 bases). CDR1 and CDR2 from the germline V gene are SGHKS and YYEKEE (reference sequence). The V end was cut by 3 bases, the J end by 1 base, with 10 bases between. The CDR3 extends over 14 amino acids. For the CDR3, the DNA is TGTGCCAGCAGCTGGACAGATACGAACACTGAAGCTTTCTTT. Translation: CASSWTDTNTEAFF.

The V and J genes are TRBV9 and TRBJ1-5, with 8 positions matching TRBD1. V lost 0 bases and J lost 4; bases outside the gene matches: 0. The germline V gene encodes CDR1 SGDLS and CDR2 YYNGEE. The length of the CDR3 is 14 residues. The CDR3 nucleotides are TGTGCCAGCAGCGTAGGACAGGGGAATCAGCCCCAGCATTTT. Residues: CASSVGQGNQPQHF. The whole variable domain, remainder taken from reference TRBV9 and TRBJ1-5, is DSGVTQTPKHLITATGQRVTLRCSPRSGDLSVYWYQQSLDQGLQFLIQYYNGEERAKGNILERFSAQQFPDLHSELNLSSLELGDSALYFCASSVGQGNQPQHFGDGTRLSIL.

The chain is built from TRBV4-1 and TRBJ2-5; D is unresolved. The end of the DNA is better explained by TRBJ2-7, so the J call may be wrong. Germline V gene lookup returns CDR1 MGHRA and CDR2 YSYEKL. The CDR3 length is 15 residues. The DNA for the CDR3 is TGCGCCAGCAGCCAAGGTTCGGGTAGCCCATACGAGCAGTACTTC. It specifies CASSQGSGSPYEQYF.

The chain recombines TRBV28 with TRBJ2-5; perhaps TRBD1 as D (5 bases). CDR3 length equals 12 residues. Trimming left V 5 bases short and J 5 bases short, with 9 bases between. CDR1 is MDHEN, CDR2 SYDVKM, per germline. The chain's CDR3 is CASSTGTETQYF. In DNA form, the CDR3 reads TGTGCCAGCAGTACAGGTACCGAGACCCAGTACTTC.

The chain employs TRBV27 and TRBJ2-3, with 10 bases fitting TRBD2. Looked up from germline, CDR1 is MNHEY and CDR2 is SMNVEV (reference sequence). This CDR3 is 16 amino acids long. V was clipped by 7 bases and J by 3 bases; unmatched bases: 10. CDR3: CASTITAGGPTDTQYF. The CDR3 DNA follows: TGTGCCAGCACCATTACAGCGGGGGGGCCGACAGATACGCAGTATTTT.

The rearrangement uses TRBV30 and TRBJ2-2, with 9 bases that match TRBD2. The CDR3 runs to 17 residues. Germline V gene sequence: CDR1 GTSNPN, CDR2 SVGIG (reference sequence). V trimming: 0 bases; J trimming: 4 bases; junction bases outside the gene matches: 9. CDR3 nucleotide sequence: TGTGCCTGGAGTGTATCGGGGCTAGCGGGACCCACCGGGGAGCTGTTTTTT. Translated, it gives CAWSVSGLAGPTGELFF. The complete variable domain, with remaining parts taken from reference TRBV30 and TRBJ2-2, reads SQTIHQWPATLVQPVGSPLSLECTVEGTSNPNLYWYRQAAGRGLQLLFYSVGIGQISSEVPQNLSASRPQDRQFILSSKKLLLSDSGFYLCAWSVSGLAGPTGELFFGEGSRLTVL.

The chain is built from TRBV7-9 and TRBJ2-7, with D hard to call. Trimming cost V 5 bases and J 3 bases, with 17 bases left between them. The V gene's germline CDR1 is SEHNR and CDR2 FQNEAQ (reference sequence). The CDR3 is made up of 15 amino acids. The CDR3 loop reads CASSPRNVDFYEQYF. CDR3 sequence (DNA): TGTGCCAGCAGCCCGAGGAATGTAGATTTCTACGAGCAGTACTTC.

The gene calls are TRBV12-5 and TRBJ2-1; D remains ambiguous. CDR1 is LGHNT, CDR2 FRNRAP, per germline. Trimming took 3 bases from V and 6 from J, leaving 3 bases between them. The length of the CDR3 is 11 residues. The CDR3 DNA is TGTGCTAGTGGTTTCTCCAATGAGCAGTTCTTC. As protein: CASGFSNEQFF.

Only a few counts were recorded for this clone. This chain connects TRBV10-3 to TRBJ2-5; possibly TRBD1 for D (6 bases). The CDR3 loop spans 13 amino acids. Germline V lookup: CDR1 ENHRY, CDR2 SYGVKD. The ends were cut back, 4 bases at V and 5 bases at J, with 11 bases in the middle. The CDR3, as DNA: TGTGCCATCAGTGGGACAGAAAGGGAGACCCAGTACTTC. Its translation: CAISGTERETQYF.

The chain combines TRBV10-2 with TRBJ2-2; a weak D match, TRBD2 (6 bases). CDR1 and CDR2 (germline): WSHSY, SAAADI. This CDR3 comprises 14 residues. V was pared by 3 bases and J by 4 bases, with 9 bases between. The CDR3 DNA reads as TGCGCCAGCAGTGAACTAGCTAGCACCGGGGAGCTGTTTTTT. Protein product: CASSELASTGELFF.

The DNA of the CDR3 is TGTGCCTGGAGCGAAGGACAGGGAGGAGGAAACACCATATATTTT. As protein: CAWSEGQGGGNTIYF. The chain couples TRBV30 to TRBJ1-3, with 8 bases lining up with TRBD1. Germline values: CDR1 GTSNPN, CDR2 SVGIG (reference sequence). The CDR3 totals 15 residues. V lost 3 bases and J lost 4; bases outside the gene matches: 8.

The rearrangement joins TRBV5-4 to TRBJ2-5, with 8 positions matching TRBD2. This CDR3 is 14 amino acids long. Looked up from germline, CDR1 is SGHNT and CDR2 is YYREEE (reference sequence). J was trimmed by 5 bases and V by 1 base; bases with no gene match: 4. The CDR3 region has the DNA TGTGCCAGCAGCTTGTTGGCTAGCGGGGAGACCCAGTACTTC. This translates into CASSLLASGETQYF.

The J gene is TRBJ1-5, the V gene TRBV6-5, with 8 bases identical to TRBD1. The V and J ends lost 2 bases and 5 bases, in that order; junction bases with no gene match: 2. Germline V gene data show CDR1 as MNHEY and CDR2 as SVGAGI. This CDR3 has 14 amino acids. The CDR3 DNA reads as TGTGCCAGCAGTTACCGGACAGGGTATCAGCCCCAGCATTTT. Translation gives CASSYRTGYQPQHF.

This chain joins TRBV6-5 and TRBJ1-1, with a tentative D call TRBD1 (5 bases). Trimming shortened V by 2 bases and J by 1 base, and 8 bases separated the two germline ends. The CDR3 is made up of 14 amino acids. CDR1 is MNHEY and CDR2 is SVGAGI in the germline V gene. CDR3: CASSYAGQNTEAFF. The CDR3 DNA follows: TGTGCCAGCAGTTACGCAGGACAGAACACTGAAGCTTTCTTT.

The V call is TRBV11-3, the J call TRBJ2-3, with a possible D match to TRBD1 (6 bases). Deletions cut 5 bases from V and 3 bases from J, with 18 bases between. The CDR3 has 16 amino acids. CDR1 and CDR2 (germline): SGHNT, YENEEA. This CDR3 reads CASSQRWGRGTDTQYF. The CDR3 DNA reads as TGTGCCAGCAGCCAAAGGTGGGGGCGCGGGACAGATACGCAGTATTTT.

The chain joins TRBV5-4 to TRBJ2-7; D gene uncertain. V gave up 0 bases and J gave up 1 base, with 8 bases separating them. Germline CDR1 reads SGHNT; CDR2 reads YYREEE (reference sequence). This CDR3 is 14 amino acids long. As DNA, the CDR3 is TGTGCCAGCAGCTTGGGCGGCGGATCCTACGAGCAGTACTTC. Amino acids: CASSLGGGSYEQYF.

This chain connects TRBV5-5 to TRBJ2-3, with D uncertain. The germline CDR1 and CDR2 sequences are SGHKS and YYEKEE (reference sequence). V was shortened by 3 bases and J by 0 bases, with 2 bases between the two germline ends. The CDR3 loop spans 12 amino acids. The CDR3 DNA is TGTGCCAGCAGCTCAAGCACAGATACGCAGTATTTT. Translation: CASSSSTDTQYF.

CDR3 loop: CASSLAQGAKNIQYF. Written as DNA, the CDR3 is TGCGCCAGCAGCTTGGCCCAGGGCGCCAAAAACATTCAGTACTTC. The V call is TRBV5-1, the J call TRBJ2-4; weak D call: TRBD1 (5 bases). The CDR3 length is 15 residues. Trimming cost V 0 bases and J 1 base, with 8 bases left between them. Germline CDR1 reads SGHRS; CDR2 reads YFSETQ.

The rearrangement links TRBV10-3 to TRBJ2-1; D is perhaps TRBD1 (8 bases). This CDR3 is 14 amino acids long. CDR1 is ENHRY, CDR2 SYGVKD, per germline. V lost 11 bases and J 5 bases, leaving 19 bases between the germline ends. This CDR3 reads CASGGGSINNEQFF. Here the CDR3 DNA reads TGTGCCTCAGGGGGCGGGAGTATCAACAATGAGCAGTTCTTC.

This clone occurred once. CDR3 nucleotide sequence: TGTGCCAGCAGACAGGGGGCCCAGCAGCCCCAGCATTTT. Amino acid sequence: CASRQGAQQPQHF. J is TRBJ1-5 and V is TRBV6-5; 9 nucleotides match TRBD1. The CDR3 extends over 13 amino acids. J was trimmed by 7 bases and V by 6 bases; bases with no gene match: 4. CDR1 is MNHEY, CDR2 SVGAGI, per germline.